The clone carrying this T cell receptor beta chain occurred a few times. What it recognizes is unknown. This sample is drawn from a study of T-cell reconstitution after alpha-beta-depleted transplantation in children. Findings of the study overall: Elevated TCRbeta diversity at day 60 was traced, in some patients, to surviving recipient T cells and thymic progenitors. Newly produced T cells mostly provided counts and TCRbeta diversity after one year, as hyperexpanded clones declined. Several hundred rapidly expanded clones from non-depleted graft cells reportedly supplied alpha-beta T cells about two months post-transplant.

The CDR3 length is 17 residues. V was trimmed by 1 base and J by 0 bases, leaving 15 bases between them. Germline V gene data show CDR1 as SGHVS and CDR2 as FQNEAQ. The TCRbeta library incorporated unique molecular identifiers. TCRdb ran MiXCR on the PCR reads and lists one entry per CDR3 protein. The table lists approximately 980,000 distinct CDR3 sequences, around 30% of them singletons. The chain recombines TRBV7-8 with TRBJ2-5, with a weak D call TRBD1 (6 bases). The receptor's source is a boy under two years old who had a stem cell transplant for SCID, so the T cells may come from the graft donor. Sequencing used PBMCs, mostly from graft donor cells, obtained 360 days after TCRalphabeta/CD19-depleted stem cell transplant. DNA of the CDR3: TGTGCCAGCAGCTTAGTGGGGGCACAGCCGTACCAAGAGACCCAGTACTTC. Its protein product is CASSLVGAQPYQETQYF.